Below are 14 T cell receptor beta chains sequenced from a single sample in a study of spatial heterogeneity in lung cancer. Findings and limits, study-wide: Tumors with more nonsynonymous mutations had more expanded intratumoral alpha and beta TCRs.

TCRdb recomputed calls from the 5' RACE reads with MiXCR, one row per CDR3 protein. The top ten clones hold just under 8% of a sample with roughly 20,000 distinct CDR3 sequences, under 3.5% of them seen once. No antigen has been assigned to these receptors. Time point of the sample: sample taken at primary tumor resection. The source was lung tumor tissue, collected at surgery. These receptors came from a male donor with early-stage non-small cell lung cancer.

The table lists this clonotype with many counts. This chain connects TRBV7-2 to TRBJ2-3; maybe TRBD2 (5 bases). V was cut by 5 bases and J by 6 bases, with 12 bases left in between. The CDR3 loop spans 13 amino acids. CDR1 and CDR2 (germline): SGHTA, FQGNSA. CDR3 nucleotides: TGTGCCAGCAGCCTGGGAGCACTGGATACGCAGTATTTT. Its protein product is CASSLGALDTQYF.

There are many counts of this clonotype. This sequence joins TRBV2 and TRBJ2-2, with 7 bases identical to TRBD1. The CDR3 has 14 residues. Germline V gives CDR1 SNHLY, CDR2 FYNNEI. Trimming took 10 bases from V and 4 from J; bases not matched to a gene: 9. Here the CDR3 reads CATLTGLSTGELFF. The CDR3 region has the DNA TGTGCCACCTTGACAGGGTTGAGCACCGGGGAGCTGTTTTTT.

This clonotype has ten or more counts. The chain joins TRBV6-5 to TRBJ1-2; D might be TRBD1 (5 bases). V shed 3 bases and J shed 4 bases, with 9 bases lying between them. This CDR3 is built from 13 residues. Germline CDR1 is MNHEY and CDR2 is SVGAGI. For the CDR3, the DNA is TGTGCCAGCAGTTATGGGGGAGGCTATGGCTACACCTTC. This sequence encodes CASSYGGGYGYTF.

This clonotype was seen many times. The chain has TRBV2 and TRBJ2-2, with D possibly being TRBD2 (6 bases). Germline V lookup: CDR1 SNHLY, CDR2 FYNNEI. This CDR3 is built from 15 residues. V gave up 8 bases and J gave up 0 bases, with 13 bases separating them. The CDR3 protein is CASRRGSANTGELFF. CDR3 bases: TGTGCCAGCCGCCGGGGGAGCGCGAACACCGGGGAGCTGTTTTTT.

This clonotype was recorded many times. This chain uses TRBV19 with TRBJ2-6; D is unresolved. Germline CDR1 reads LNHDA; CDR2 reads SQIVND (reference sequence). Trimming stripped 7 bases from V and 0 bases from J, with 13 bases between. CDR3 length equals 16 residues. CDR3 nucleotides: TGTGCCAGTACTCGCGTGATTACCTCTGGGGCCAACGTCCTGACTTTC. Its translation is CASTRVITSGANVLTF. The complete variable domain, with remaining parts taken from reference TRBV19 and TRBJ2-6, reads DGGITQSPKYLFRKEGQNVTLSCEQNLNHDAMYWYRQDPGQGLRLIYYSQIVNDFQKGDIAEGYSVSREKKESFPLTVTSAQKNPTAFYLCASTRVITSGANVLTFGAGSRLTVL.

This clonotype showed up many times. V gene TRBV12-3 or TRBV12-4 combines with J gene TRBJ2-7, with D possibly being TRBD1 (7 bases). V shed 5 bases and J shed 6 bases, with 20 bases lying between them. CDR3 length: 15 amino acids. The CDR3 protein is CASSLNHGQEGEQYF. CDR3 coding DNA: TGTGCCAGCAGTCTTAACCATGGACAGGAGGGCGAGCAGTACTTC.

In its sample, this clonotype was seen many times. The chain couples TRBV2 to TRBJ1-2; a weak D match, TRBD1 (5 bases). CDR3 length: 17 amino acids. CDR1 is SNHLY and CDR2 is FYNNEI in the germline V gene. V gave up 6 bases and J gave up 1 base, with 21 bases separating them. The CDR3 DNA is TGTGCCAGCAGCGCGATGGGGCCCGAGCGAAATAACTATGGCTACACCTTC. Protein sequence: CASSAMGPERNNYGYTF.

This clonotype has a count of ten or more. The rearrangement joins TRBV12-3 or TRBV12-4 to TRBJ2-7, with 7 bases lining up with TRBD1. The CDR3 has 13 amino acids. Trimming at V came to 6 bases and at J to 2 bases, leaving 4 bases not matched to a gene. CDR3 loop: CASSPGTAYEQYF. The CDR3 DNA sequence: TGTGCCAGCAGCCCTGGGACAGCCTACGAGCAGTACTTC.

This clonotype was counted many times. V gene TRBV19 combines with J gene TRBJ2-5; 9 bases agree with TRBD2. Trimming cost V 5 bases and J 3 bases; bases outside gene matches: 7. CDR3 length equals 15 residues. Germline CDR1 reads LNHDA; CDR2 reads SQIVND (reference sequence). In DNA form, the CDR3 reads TGTGCCAGTAGTCCCGGACTAGCGACTAAAGAGACCCAGTACTTC. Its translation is CASSPGLATKETQYF.

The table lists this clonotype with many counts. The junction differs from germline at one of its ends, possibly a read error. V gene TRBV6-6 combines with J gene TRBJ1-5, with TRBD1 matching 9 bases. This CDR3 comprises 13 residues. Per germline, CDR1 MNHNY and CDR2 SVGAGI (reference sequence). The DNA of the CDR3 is TGTGCCAGCAGTTCAGGACAGGGGAACGATTTTCCGTTT. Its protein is CASSSGQGNDFPF.

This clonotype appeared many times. The CDR3 DNA sequence: TGTGCCAGCAGCTTAGCAGTTATCCACAATGAGCAGTTCTTC. Protein product: CASSLAVIHNEQFF. The chain couples TRBV13 to TRBJ2-1; no reliable D call. The germline CDR1 and CDR2 sequences are PRHDT and FYEKMQ (reference sequence). The CDR3 has 14 residues. The germline V and J ends were trimmed by 1 base and 5 bases, with 9 bases remaining between them.

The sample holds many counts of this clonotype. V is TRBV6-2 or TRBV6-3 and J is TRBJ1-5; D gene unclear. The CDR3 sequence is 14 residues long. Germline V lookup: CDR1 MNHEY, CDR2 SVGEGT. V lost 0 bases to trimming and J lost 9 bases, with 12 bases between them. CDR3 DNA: TGTGCCAGCAGTTACTCTACGGAGCGGACGCCCCAGCATTTT. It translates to CASSYSTERTPQHF.

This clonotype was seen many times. CDR3 region: CATRTGGSGELFF. CDR3 DNA: TGTGCCACGAGGACAGGGGGCTCCGGGGAGCTGTTTTTT. This chain uses TRBV24-1 with TRBJ2-2, with 11 bases identical to TRBD1. CDR3 length: 13 residues. Germline V gives CDR1 KGHDR, CDR2 SFDVKD. J lost 6 bases, V lost 10 bases, and 3 bases had no gene match.

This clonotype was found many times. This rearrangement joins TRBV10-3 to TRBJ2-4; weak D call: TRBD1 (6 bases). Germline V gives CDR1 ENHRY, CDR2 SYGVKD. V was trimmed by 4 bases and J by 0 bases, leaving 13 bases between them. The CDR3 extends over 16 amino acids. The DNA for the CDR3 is TGTGCCATCAGTGCCACAGGGCAAATAGCCAAAAACATTCAGTACTTC. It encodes CAISATGQIAKNIQYF.